Included here is one T cell receptor (beta chain) sequence, with context. The sample is drawn from a study of T cell responses to AZD1222 COVID-19 vaccine. Trimming left V 5 bases short and J 8 bases short, with 18 bases between. From germline, CDR1 is MNHEY and CDR2 SVGAGI. This CDR3 has 14 residues. The assay was immunoSEQ multiplex PCR, and TCRdb's table has in-frame clones only and misses some. This table has over 120,000 clones, 88% appearing once. The material was peripheral blood, obtained 28 days after the second dose of the MenACWY control vaccine. This TCR was recovered from an adult who received the MenACWY meningococcal vaccine as a control. The chain couples TRBV6-5 to TRBJ1-2; a weak D match, TRBD1 (5 bases). CDR3 in DNA: TGTGCCAGCAGTAGTCAGGGCTCGTCAGTGGGCTACACCTTC. This codes for CASSSQGSSVGYTF.